Listed here are 9 T cell receptor beta chains from one sample, sequenced in a study of human T cells and chemical hapten exposure. The time point denotes: patch test 3, about 24 weeks after DPC sensitization. The treatment here: therapeutic diphenylcyclopropenone sensitization with weekly scalp DPC. Total RNA was isolated from unfractionated whole blood. TCRdb re-analysed the RACE reads in MiXCR, keeping a single row per CDR3 protein. The sample contains tens of thousands of distinct CDR3 sequences, roughly 13% of which appear only once. Sequencing used whole blood, obtained in connection with sensitization to the hapten diphenylcyclopropenone (DPC). These receptors all come from a woman aged 40 to 50 with alopecia areata. Some clones in this sample may be carry-over from other donors' samples.

This clonotype has more than one count but fewer than ten. The chain joins TRBV7-2 to TRBJ1-5, with 7 bases lining up with TRBD1. After removal of 5 bases from V and 11 bases from J, the junction contained 9 bases not matched to a gene. CDR1 is SGHTA, CDR2 FQGNSA, per germline. The CDR3 is 13 residues long. CDR3: CASSRGQPAAQHF. As DNA, the CDR3 is TGTGCCAGCAGCCGGGGACAGCCAGCGGCCCAGCATTTT.

This chain uses TRBV27 with TRBJ2-5; TRBD2 aligns across 7 bases. The germline gives CDR1 MNHEY, CDR2 SMNVEV (reference sequence). The CDR3 is made up of 16 amino acids. The J segment lost 2 bases and the V segment lost 2 bases, leaving 8 bases of the junction unmatched. CDR3 protein: CASSLKFGGGQETQYF. DNA for the CDR3: TGTGCCAGCAGTTTAAAATTTGGCGGGGGTCAAGAGACCCAGTACTTC.

This clonotype was seen ten or more times. The chain has TRBV20-1 and TRBJ2-1, with D tentatively TRBD1 (7 bases). Per the germline V gene, CDR1 is DFQATT and CDR2 is SNEGSKA (reference sequence). V dropped 5 bases and J dropped 8 bases, with 10 bases sitting between them. The CDR3 is made up of 11 amino acids. The CDR3 DNA follows: TGCAGTGCTGTCAGGGGGGATGAGCAGTTCTTC. Translation gives CSAVRGDEQFF.

This chain connects TRBV20-1 to TRBJ1-2; no firm D call. Trimming removed 0 bases from V and 1 base from J, with 9 bases in between. The germline CDR1 and CDR2 sequences are DFQATT and SNEGSKA (reference sequence). The CDR3 runs 14 residues. CDR3 in DNA: TGCAGTGCTAGAGATCTCGGGAGTAACTATGGCTACACCTTC. Translating it yields CSARDLGSNYGYTF.

The V call is TRBV4-3, the J call TRBJ2-1, with 8 bases fitting TRBD2. Germline V lookup: CDR1 LGHNA, CDR2 YSLEER. The V segment lost 0 bases and the J segment 8 bases; nucleotides outside the gene matches: 6. The CDR3 spans 15 residues. The CDR3 protein is CASSQDNGGADEQFF. The CDR3, as DNA: TGCGCCAGCAGCCAAGATAACGGGGGGGCGGATGAGCAGTTCTTC.

This clonotype was detected only a few times. The rearrangement uses TRBV10-3 and TRBJ1-6; 7 bases align to TRBD1. V lost 6 bases and J lost 9; bases outside the gene matches: 5. This CDR3 spans 13 amino acids. CDR1 is ENHRY, CDR2 SYGVKD, per germline. The CDR3 DNA follows: TGTGCCATCAGCGACAGGGATCCTTCACCCCTCCACTTT. It translates to CAISDRDPSPLHF.

This rearrangement joins TRBV28 to TRBJ1-2, with TRBD1 as a possible D gene (5 bases). The germline V and J ends were trimmed by 4 bases and 4 bases, with 10 bases remaining between them. Germline assignment: CDR1 MDHEN and CDR2 SYDVKM. This CDR3 is 13 amino acids long. The CDR3 region has the DNA TGTGCCAGCAGTTCTTCAGGGCTCTATGGCTACACCTTC. It translates to CASSSSGLYGYTF.

The rearrangement uses TRBV9 and TRBJ1-6; D may be TRBD1 (6 bases). CDR1 is SGDLS, CDR2 YYNGEE, per germline. The CDR3 totals 17 residues. Trimming removed 6 bases at V and 0 bases at J, with 16 bases between. CDR3 region: CASTPGRGGSYNSPLHF. For the CDR3, the DNA is TGTGCCAGCACCCCAGGGAGGGGGGGCTCCTATAATTCACCCCTCCACTTT.

V is TRBV11-2 and J is TRBJ1-1; D is undetermined. The V end was cut by 1 base, the J end by 1 base, with 4 bases between. Germline values: CDR1 SGHAT, CDR2 FQNNGV. The CDR3 is made up of 13 amino acids. The CDR3 loop reads CASSLGGNTEAFF. The DNA for the CDR3 is TGTGCCAGCAGCTTAGGCGGGAACACTGAAGCTTTCTTT.